This T cell receptor beta chain was observed in a study of T cells in tumors after PD-1 blockade. Study summary: Excluded were patients with checkpoint blockade, immunosuppressants, or radiotherapy or other anti-cancer therapy within 4 weeks. Peripheral blood samples averaged 36,536 unique clonotypes and about 110,000 templates. Broader study findings: Blood contained about 38% of the tumor's TCR clonotypes.

This clone was picked up one time. The target antigen is unknown. Germline CDR1 MDHEN, CDR2 SYDVKM. The CDR3 spans 15 residues. V lost 3 bases to trimming and J lost 0 bases, with 9 bases between them. Sequencing was performed with immunoSEQ multiplex PCR; in TCRdb, only in-frame clones are kept and a portion is missing. The sample includes some 66,000 clones, over 65% of them seen just once. The J gene is TRBJ2-4, the V gene TRBV28; D not resolved. Sequences were derived from PBMCs, sampled after anti-PD-1 treatment. The clonotype was recovered from a human donor with basal cell carcinoma. The chain's CDR3 is CASSFRTVAKNIQYF. CDR3 nucleotide sequence: TGTGCCAGCAGTTTCCGCACAGTAGCCAAAAACATTCAGTACTTC. The full variable domain, in which reference TRBV28 and TRBJ2-4 provide the parts outside the CDR3, is DVKVTQSSRYLVKRTGEKVFLECVQDMDHENMFWYRQDPGLGLRLIYFSYDVKMKEKGDIPEGYSVSREKKERFSLILESASTNQTSMYLCASSFRTVAKNIQYFGAGTRLSVL.